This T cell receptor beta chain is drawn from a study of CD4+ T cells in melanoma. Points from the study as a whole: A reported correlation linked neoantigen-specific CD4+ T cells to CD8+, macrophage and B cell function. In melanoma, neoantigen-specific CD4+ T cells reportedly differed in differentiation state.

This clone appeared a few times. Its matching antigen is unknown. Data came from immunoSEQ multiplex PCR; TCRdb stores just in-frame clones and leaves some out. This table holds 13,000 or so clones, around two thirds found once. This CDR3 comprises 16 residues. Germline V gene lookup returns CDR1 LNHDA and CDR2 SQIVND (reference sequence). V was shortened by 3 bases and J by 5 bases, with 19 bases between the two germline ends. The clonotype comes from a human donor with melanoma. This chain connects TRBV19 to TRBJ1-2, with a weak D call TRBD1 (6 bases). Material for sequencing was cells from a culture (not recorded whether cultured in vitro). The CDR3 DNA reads TGTGCCAGTAGTATTGGACAGCCCGGGGTGGGATATGGCTACACCTTC. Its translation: CASSIGQPGVGYGYTF.